Listed below are T cell receptor beta chains from one sample, sequenced in a study of cytomegalovirus exposure and HLA in healthy donors. The method was immunoSEQ multiplex PCR; TCRdb's version includes in-frame clones alone and lacks a portion of them. The sample includes some 140,000 clones, just under 80% of them seen just once. Material: PBMCs. These receptors were collected from a young woman in good health and CMV-seronegative. Both conserved end residues are part of each CDR3. Each record gives: J gene, V gene, D gene, clone size, CDR3 DNA, CDR3 protein. A D gene is named only where the DNA matches it firmly. The listing skips clone size in some rows; elsewhere it reads once, few, many or a size class.

J: TRBJ1-1
V: TRBV5-4
D: .
size: .
DNA: TGTGCCAGCAGCTTGAACAGGTACACTGAAGCTTTCTTT
CDR3: CASSLNRYTEAFF

J: TRBJ2-1
V: TRBV5-1
D: TRBD2
size: .
DNA: TGCGCCCGCGGGAGCGGTGACTCCTACAATGAGCAGTTCTTC
CDR3: CARGSGDSYNEQFF

J: TRBJ1-1
V: TRBV10-3
D: TRBD1
size: few
DNA: TGTGCCACCGGGCGGACAGGGGGTATGAACACTGAAGCTTTCTTT
CDR3: CATGRTGGMNTEAFF

J: TRBJ2-5
V: TRBV20-1
D: .
size: .
DNA: TGCAGTGCTAGACCCAGTGAGACCCAGTACTTC
CDR3: CSARPSETQYF

J: TRBJ2-1
V: TRBV7-9
D: .
size: .
DNA: TGTGCCAGCAGCCCAACGACCCTTTCGCCGGGGGTCTCCTACAATGAGCAGTTCTTC
CDR3: CASSPTTLSPGVSYNEQFF

J: TRBJ1-4
V: TRBV9
D: .
size: .
DNA: TGTGCCAGCAGCGTAGCCCCTCTTGAAAAACTGTTTTTT
CDR3: CASSVAPLEKLFF

J: TRBJ2-5
V: TRBV5-4
D: TRBD1
size: once
DNA: TGTGCCAGCAGCTCGGGACAGCAAGAGACCCAGTACTTC
CDR3: CASSSGQQETQYF

J: TRBJ1-1
V: TRBV5-1
D: TRBD1
size: .
DNA: TGCGCCAGCAGCTCCGACAGGGGTTCGATGAACACTGAAGCTTTCTTT
CDR3: CASSSDRGSMNTEAFF

J: TRBJ2-1
V: TRBV25-1
D: .
size: .
DNA: TGTGCCAGCCCGGGGAAAGAGGAATACAATGAGCAGTTCTTC
CDR3: CASPGKEEYNEQFF

J: TRBJ2-1
V: TRBV4-2
D: TRBD2
size: .
DNA: TGTGCCAGCAGCCCCGAGGGACTAGCGGGAGACGGTGAGCAGTTCTTC
CDR3: CASSPEGLAGDGEQFF

J: TRBJ1-5
V: TRBV2
D: .
size: .
DNA: TGTGCCAGCAGTGAAGGGGTAGAGGGACAGCCCCAGCATTTT
CDR3: CASSEGVEGQPQHF

J: TRBJ2-1
V: TRBV10-3
D: .
size: .
DNA: TGTGCCATCACTGGGAGTCCCACATATGAGCAGTTCTTC
CDR3: CAITGSPTYEQFF

J: TRBJ2-1
V: TRBV18
D: .
size: .
DNA: TGTGCCAGCTCACTAGACCGGAGTTCACCCTACAATGAGCAGTTCTTC
CDR3: CASSLDRSSPYNEQFF

J: TRBJ1-3
V: TRBV15
D: .
size: .
DNA: TGTGCCACCAGCACCGAACTCCCCCTAGGAAACACCATATATTTT
CDR3: CATSTELPLGNTIYF

J: TRBJ1-2
V: TRBV27
D: .
size: .
DNA: TGTGCCAGCAGTTTATCCTTCCCAGGGGCAGACGGCTACACCTTC
CDR3: CASSLSFPGADGYTF

J: TRBJ2-3
V: TRBV30
D: TRBD2
size: .
DNA: TGTGCCTGGAGTGTTGGACTAGCGGGTCTCACAGATACGCAGTATTTT
CDR3: CAWSVGLAGLTDTQYF

J: TRBJ2-1
V: TRBV27
D: .
size: .
DNA: TGTGCCAGCAGCCAATACAATGAGCAGTTCTTC
CDR3: CASSQYNEQFF

J: TRBJ1-1
V: TRBV13
D: TRBD1
size: .
DNA: TGTGCCAGCAGCGATCTCAGGGGGCCCCTCAACACTGAAGCTTTCTTT
CDR3: CASSDLRGPLNTEAFF

J: TRBJ2-7
V: TRBV6-1
D: .
size: .
DNA: TGTGCCAGCAGGGATGTGGGAGACCGAGTCGAGCAGTACTTC
CDR3: CASRDVGDRVEQYF

J: TRBJ1-2
V: TRBV2
D: .
size: few
DNA: TGTGCCAGCGGGAGGGGCTATGGCTACACCTTC
CDR3: CASGRGYGYTF

J: TRBJ2-5
V: TRBV5-8
D: .
size: few
DNA: TGTGCCAGCAGCCTGACAGGTTTAAGTGTCCAAGAGACCCAGTACTTC
CDR3: CASSLTGLSVQETQYF

J: TRBJ2-1
V: TRBV10-1
D: .
size: .
DNA: TGCGCCAGCAGTGATGGCAGATCCCCCTCCAATGAGCAGTTCTTC
CDR3: CASSDGRSPSNEQFF

J: TRBJ2-7
V: TRBV4-2
D: .
size: .
DNA: TGTGCCAGCAGCCCGGAGACGAACTACGAGCAGTACTTC
CDR3: CASSPETNYEQYF